These T cell receptor beta chains were read from a single sample in a study of human T cells and chemical hapten exposure. TCRdb itself ran the RACE reads through MiXCR, one entry per CDR3 protein. The sample holds roughly 50,000 distinct CDR3 sequences, approximately 11% seen once. The sample consisted of whole blood, taken in connection with sensitization to the hapten diphenylcyclopropenone (DPC). The receptors originated from a woman in her thirties or forties with alopecia areata. Some clones in this sample may be carry-over from other donors' samples. Both conserved end residues are part of each CDR3. Fields, in order: clone size, D gene, V gene, J gene, CDR3 DNA, CDR3 protein. D genes are given only for firm matches. The size field is filled for only some rows; it gives once, few, many or a size class.

few	NA	TRBV24-1	TRBJ2-3	TGTGCCACCAGTGATGGGCCCCGTGGGACAGATACGCAGTATTTT	CATSDGPRGTDTQYF
many	TRBD1	TRBV11-2	TRBJ2-3	TGTGCCAGCAGCTTAGAGGCGGGACAGGGCACAGATACGCAGTATTTT	CASSLEAGQGTDTQYF
few	TRBD2	TRBV10-3	TRBJ2-2	TGTGCCTTGTCGACTAGCGGGAGTGCGGTAGGGGAGCTGTTTTTT	CALSTSGSAVGELFF
few	TRBD2	TRBV5-1	TRBJ2-7	TGCGCCAGCAGCTTGGAAGCGGGAGGCGGGTATGAGCAGTACTTC	CASSLEAGGGYEQYF
many	NA	TRBV28	TRBJ2-1	TGTGCCAGCACTCACTCTGGTTATTTGCAGTTCTTC	CASTHSGYLQFF
few	TRBD2	TRBV20-1	TRBJ2-5	TGCAGTGCTCCAACGACTAGCGGGAGAGGGGTTCAAGAGACCCAGTACTTC	CSAPTTSGRGVQETQYF
NA	NA	TRBV13	TRBJ2-5	TGTGCCAGCAGCTTAGTCCGTCCAGGGCTTTTACAAGAGACCCAGTACTTC	CASSLVRPGLLQETQYF
NA	TRBD2	TRBV11-2	TRBJ2-5	TGTGCCAGCAGCCCAACGACTAGCCTCCTCCAAGAGACCCAGTACTTC	CASSPTTSLLQETQYF
NA	NA	TRBV15	TRBJ2-1	TGTGCCACCAGCAGAGACCCCTTTTCCTACAATGAGCAGTTCTTC	CATSRDPFSYNEQFF
many	NA	TRBV29-1	TRBJ2-1	TGCAGCGTCGCTCTAGCAACGGGTTCAAATGAGCAGTTCTTC	CSVALATGSNEQFF
NA	NA	TRBV12-1	TRBJ2-7	TGTGCCAGCAGCCCAGTTAGGGTGCAGGTATACGAGCAGTACTTC	CASSPVRVQVYEQYF
many	TRBD1	TRBV18	TRBJ1-1	TGTGCCAGCTCACCACGGGACAGAAACACTGAAGCTTTCTTT	CASSPRDRNTEAFF
many	TRBD2	TRBV7-2	TRBJ2-7	TGTGCCAGCAGCCCCGGGACTACTTCCTACGAGCAGTACTTC	CASSPGTTSYEQYF
few	NA	TRBV2	TRBJ2-5	TGTGCCAGCTTATTGACGCCCAGGGACCAGTACTTC	CASLLTPRDQYF
many	TRBD1	TRBV7-3	TRBJ2-5	TGTGCCAGCAGCCTGGACAGGGAGACCCAGTACTTC	CASSLDRETQYF
once	NA	TRBV20-1	TRBJ2-5	TGCAGCGGACCACCCGTTGGCTTTGAGACCCAGTACTTC	CSGPPVGFETQYF
many	TRBD2	TRBV3-1	TRBJ2-3	TGTGCCAGCAGCCAAGACAGGAGCGGGGGCCCTAGCACAGATACGCAGTATTTT	CASSQDRSGGPSTDTQYF
NA	NA	TRBV20-1	TRBJ2-1	TGCAGTGCTAGAGGGACGGGACGAGCCAGGGACAATGAGCAGTTCTTC	CSARGTGRARDNEQFF
NA	NA	TRBV30	TRBJ2-3	TGTGCCTGGAGTGTATCTCTAAGCTACACAGATACGCAGTATTTT	CAWSVSLSYTDTQYF
NA	NA	TRBV12-5	TRBJ1-4	TGTGCTAGTGGGGAGGGGTCCGTGGCTAATGAAAAACTGTTTTTT	CASGEGSVANEKLFF
many	NA	TRBV14	TRBJ1-1	TGTGCCAGCAGCCAAGCTAGGTTGACTGAAGCTTTCTTT	CASSQARLTEAFF
NA	NA	TRBV15	TRBJ2-3	TGTGCCACCAGCAGGGAAGGGAGCGGGTCGGCTACGCAGTATTTT	CATSREGSGSATQYF
few	NA	TRBV3-1	TRBJ1-4	TGTGCCAGCAGCCAAGGGGATGCAACTAATGAAAAACTGTTTTTT	CASSQGDATNEKLFF
many	NA	TRBV11-2	TRBJ1-1	TGTGCCAGCACTCTCCAGGGAGGCATGAACACTGAAGCTTTCTTT	CASTLQGGMNTEAFF
many	NA	TRBV13	TRBJ1-1	TGTGCCAGCAGCCCCGGGACATCAAACACTGAAGCTTTCTTT	CASSPGTSNTEAFF